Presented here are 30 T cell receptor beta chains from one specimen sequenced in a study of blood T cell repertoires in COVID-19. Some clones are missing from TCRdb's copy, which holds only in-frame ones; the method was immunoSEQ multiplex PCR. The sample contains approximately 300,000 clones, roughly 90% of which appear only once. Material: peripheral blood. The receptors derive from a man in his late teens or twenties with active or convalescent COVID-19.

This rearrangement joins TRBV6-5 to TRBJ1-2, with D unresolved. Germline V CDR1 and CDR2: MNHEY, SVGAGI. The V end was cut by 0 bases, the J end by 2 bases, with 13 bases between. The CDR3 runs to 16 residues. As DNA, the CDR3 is TGTGCCAGCAGTTACTCGACGACACCGCTGAACTATGGCTACACCTTC. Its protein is CASSYSTTPLNYGYTF.

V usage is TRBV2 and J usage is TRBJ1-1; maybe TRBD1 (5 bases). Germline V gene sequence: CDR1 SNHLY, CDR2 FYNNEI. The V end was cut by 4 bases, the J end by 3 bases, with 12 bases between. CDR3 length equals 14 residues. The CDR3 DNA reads TGTGCCAGCAGTGTGCCCAGGGAGGACACTGAAGCTTTCTTT. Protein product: CASSVPREDTEAFF.

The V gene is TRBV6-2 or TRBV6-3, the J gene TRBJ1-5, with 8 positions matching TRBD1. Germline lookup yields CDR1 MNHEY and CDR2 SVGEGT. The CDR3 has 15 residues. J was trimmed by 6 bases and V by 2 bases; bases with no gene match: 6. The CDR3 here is CASSYGQGVGQPQHF. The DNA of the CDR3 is TGTGCCAGCAGTTACGGACAGGGTGTCGGTCAGCCCCAGCATTTT.

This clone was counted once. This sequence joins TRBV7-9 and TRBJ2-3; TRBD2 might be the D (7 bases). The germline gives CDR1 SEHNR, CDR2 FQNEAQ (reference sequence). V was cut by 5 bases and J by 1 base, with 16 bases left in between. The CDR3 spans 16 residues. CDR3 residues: CASSGGGRFGTDTQYF. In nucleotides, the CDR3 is TGTGCCAGCAGCGGGGGCGGGAGATTTGGCACAGATACGCAGTATTTT.

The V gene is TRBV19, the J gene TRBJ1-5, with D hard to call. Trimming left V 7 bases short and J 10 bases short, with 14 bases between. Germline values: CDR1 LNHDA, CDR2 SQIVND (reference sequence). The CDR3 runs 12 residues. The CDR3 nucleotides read TGTGCCAGTACGCCGGGATATTATCCCCAGCATTTT. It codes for CASTPGYYPQHF.

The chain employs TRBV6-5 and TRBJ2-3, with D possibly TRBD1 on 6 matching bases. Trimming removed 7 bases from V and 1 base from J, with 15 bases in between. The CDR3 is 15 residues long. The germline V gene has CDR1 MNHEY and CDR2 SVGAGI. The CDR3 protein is CASINRETRTDTQYF. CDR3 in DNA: TGTGCCAGCATTAACAGGGAAACCCGCACAGATACGCAGTATTTT.

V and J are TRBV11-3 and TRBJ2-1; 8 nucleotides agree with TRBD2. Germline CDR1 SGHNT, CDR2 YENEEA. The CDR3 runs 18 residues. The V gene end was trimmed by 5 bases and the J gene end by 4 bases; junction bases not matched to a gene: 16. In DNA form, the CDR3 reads TGTGCCAGCAGCCCCCGCCGTGGGGCGGGAGGACCATACAATGAGCAGTTCTTC. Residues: CASSPRRGAGGPYNEQFF.

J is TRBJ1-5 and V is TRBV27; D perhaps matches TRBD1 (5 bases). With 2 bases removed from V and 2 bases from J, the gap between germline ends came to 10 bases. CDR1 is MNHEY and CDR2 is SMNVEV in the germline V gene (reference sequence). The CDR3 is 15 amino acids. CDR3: CASSLDRLGNQPQHF. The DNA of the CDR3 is TGTGCCAGCAGTTTAGACAGACTGGGCAATCAGCCCCAGCATTTT.

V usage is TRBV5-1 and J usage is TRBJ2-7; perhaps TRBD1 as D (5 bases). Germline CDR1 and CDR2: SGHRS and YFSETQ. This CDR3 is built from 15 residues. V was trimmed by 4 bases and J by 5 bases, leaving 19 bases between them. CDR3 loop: CASSTAGQGYNEQYF. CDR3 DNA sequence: TGCGCCAGCAGCACCGCTGGCCAGGGCTATAACGAGCAGTACTTC. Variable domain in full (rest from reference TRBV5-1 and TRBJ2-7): KAGVTQTPRYLIKTRGQQVTLSCSPISGHRSVSWYQQTPGQGLQFLFEYFSETQRNKGNFPGRFSGRQFSNSRSEMNVSTLELGDSALYLCASSTAGQGYNEQYFGPGTRLTVT.

The CDR3 spells CATSRDVIYTF. The CDR3 coding sequence is TGTGCCACCAGCAGAGATGTAATCTACACCTTC. The J gene is TRBJ1-2, the V gene TRBV15; D unclear. The germline V and J ends were trimmed by 0 bases and 10 bases, with 6 bases remaining between them. The germline gives CDR1 LNHNV, CDR2 YYDKDF (reference sequence). The CDR3 totals 11 residues.

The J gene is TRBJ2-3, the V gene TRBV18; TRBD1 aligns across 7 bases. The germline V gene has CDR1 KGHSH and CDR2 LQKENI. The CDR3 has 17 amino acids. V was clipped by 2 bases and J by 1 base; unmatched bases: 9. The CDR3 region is CASSPLRQGSGTDTQYF. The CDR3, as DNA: TGTGCCAGCTCACCATTACGACAGGGCTCAGGCACAGATACGCAGTATTTT.

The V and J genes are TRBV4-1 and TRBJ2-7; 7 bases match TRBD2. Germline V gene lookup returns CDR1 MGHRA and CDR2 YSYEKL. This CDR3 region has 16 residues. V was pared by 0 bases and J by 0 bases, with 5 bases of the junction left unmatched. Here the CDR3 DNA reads TGCGCCAGCAGCCAAGAACAAGCGGGAATCTCCTACGAGCAGTACTTC. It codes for CASSQEQAGISYEQYF.

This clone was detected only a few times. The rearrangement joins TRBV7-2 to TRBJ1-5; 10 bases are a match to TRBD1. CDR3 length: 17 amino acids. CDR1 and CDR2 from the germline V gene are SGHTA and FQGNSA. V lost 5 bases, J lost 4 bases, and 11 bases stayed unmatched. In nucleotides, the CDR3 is TGTGCCAGCAGCCCGACCGGGACAGGGGATAGGAATCAGCCCCAGCATTTT. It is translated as CASSPTGTGDRNQPQHF. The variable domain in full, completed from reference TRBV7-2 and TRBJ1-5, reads GAGVSQSPSNKVTEKGKDVELRCDPISGHTALYWYRQSLGQGLEFLIYFQGNSAPDKSGLPSDRFSAERTGGSVSTLTIQRTQQEDSAVYLCASSPTGTGDRNQPQHFGDGTRLSIL.

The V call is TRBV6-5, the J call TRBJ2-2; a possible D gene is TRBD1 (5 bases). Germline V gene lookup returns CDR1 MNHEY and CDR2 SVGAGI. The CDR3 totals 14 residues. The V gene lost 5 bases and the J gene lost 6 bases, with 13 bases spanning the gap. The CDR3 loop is CASSPPGAAGELFF. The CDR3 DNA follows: TGTGCCAGCAGTCCGCCTGGGGCGGCCGGGGAGCTGTTTTTT.

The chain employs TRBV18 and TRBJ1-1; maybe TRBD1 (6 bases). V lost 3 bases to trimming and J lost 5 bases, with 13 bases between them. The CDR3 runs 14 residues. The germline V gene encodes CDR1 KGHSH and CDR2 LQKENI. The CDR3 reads CASSPPQGNTEAFF. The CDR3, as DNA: TGTGCCAGCTCACCCCCACAGGGAAATACTGAAGCTTTCTTT.

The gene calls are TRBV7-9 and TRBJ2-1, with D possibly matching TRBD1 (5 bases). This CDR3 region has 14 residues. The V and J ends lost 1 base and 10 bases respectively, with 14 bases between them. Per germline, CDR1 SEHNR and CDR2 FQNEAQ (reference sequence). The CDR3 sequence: CASSLGGAAGEQFF. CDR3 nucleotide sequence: TGTGCCAGCAGCTTAGGTGGGGCGGCAGGGGAGCAGTTCTTC.

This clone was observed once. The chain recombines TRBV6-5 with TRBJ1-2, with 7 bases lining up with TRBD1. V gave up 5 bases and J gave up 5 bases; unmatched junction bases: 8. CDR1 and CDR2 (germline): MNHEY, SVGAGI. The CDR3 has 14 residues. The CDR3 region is CASSKRQGDYGYTF. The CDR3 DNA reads TGTGCCAGCAGTAAACGACAGGGTGATTATGGCTACACCTTC.

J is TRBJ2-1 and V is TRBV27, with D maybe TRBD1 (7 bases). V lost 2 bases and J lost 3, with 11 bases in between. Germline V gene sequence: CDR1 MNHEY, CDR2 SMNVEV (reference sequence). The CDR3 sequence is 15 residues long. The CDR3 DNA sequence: TGTGCCAGCAGTTTACTCAGGGGGGACTACAATGAGCAGTTCTTC. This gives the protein CASSLLRGDYNEQFF.

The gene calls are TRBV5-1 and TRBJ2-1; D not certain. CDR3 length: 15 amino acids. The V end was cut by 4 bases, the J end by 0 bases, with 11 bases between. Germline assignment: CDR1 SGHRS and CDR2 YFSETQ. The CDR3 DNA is TGCGCCAGCAGCCCCGAGAGGAGCTCCTACAATGAGCAGTTCTTC. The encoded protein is CASSPERSSYNEQFF.

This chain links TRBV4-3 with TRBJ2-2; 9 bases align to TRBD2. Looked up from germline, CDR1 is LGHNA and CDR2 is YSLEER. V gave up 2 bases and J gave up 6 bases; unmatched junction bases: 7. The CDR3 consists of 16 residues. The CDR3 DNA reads TGCGCCAGCAGCCAATACGGCGGGGGGGCAGCCGGGGAGCTGTTTTTT. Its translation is CASSQYGGGAAGELFF.

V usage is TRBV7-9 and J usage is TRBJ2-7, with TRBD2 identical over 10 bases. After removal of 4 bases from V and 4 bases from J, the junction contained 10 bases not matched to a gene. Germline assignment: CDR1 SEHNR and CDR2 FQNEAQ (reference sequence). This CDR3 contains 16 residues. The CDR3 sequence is CASSSQRTSGIYEQYF. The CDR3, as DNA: TGTGCCAGCAGCTCCCAGAGGACTAGCGGAATATACGAGCAGTACTTC.

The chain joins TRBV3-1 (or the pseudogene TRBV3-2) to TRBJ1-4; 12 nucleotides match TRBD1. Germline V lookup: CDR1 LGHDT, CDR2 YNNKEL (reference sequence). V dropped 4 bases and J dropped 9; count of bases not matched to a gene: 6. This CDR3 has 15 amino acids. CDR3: CASSLGGTGGKKLFF. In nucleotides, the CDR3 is TGTGCCAGCAGCCTTGGTGGGACAGGGGGCAAAAAACTGTTTTTT.

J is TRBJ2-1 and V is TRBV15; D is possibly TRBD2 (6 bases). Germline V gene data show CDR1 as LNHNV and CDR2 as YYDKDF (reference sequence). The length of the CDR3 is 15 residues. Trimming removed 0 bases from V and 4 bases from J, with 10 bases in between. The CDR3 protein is CATSRDMGGYNEQFF. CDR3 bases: TGTGCCACCAGCAGAGATATGGGAGGATACAATGAGCAGTTCTTC.

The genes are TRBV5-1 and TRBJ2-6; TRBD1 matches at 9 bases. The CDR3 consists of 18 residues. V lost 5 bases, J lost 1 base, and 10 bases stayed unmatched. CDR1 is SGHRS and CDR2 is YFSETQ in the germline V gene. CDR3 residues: CASSRPGQGDSGANVLTF. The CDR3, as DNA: TGCGCCAGCAGTAGGCCGGGACAGGGAGATTCTGGGGCCAACGTCCTGACTTTC.

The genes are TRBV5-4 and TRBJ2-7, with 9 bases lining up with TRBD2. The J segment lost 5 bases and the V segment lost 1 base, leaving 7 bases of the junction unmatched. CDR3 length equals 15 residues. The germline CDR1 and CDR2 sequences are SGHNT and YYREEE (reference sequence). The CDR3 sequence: CASSLWAGGPHEQYF. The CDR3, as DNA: TGTGCCAGCAGCTTGTGGGCGGGAGGGCCCCACGAGCAGTACTTC.

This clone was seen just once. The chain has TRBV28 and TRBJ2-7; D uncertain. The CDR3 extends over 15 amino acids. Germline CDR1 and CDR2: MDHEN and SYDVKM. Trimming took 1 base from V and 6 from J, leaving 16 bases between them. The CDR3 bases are TGTGCCAGCAGTTTATTGAGAGGTCAAAAAGGCGAGCAGTACTTC. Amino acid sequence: CASSLLRGQKGEQYF.

CDR3 in amino acids: CASSTGGADVDTQYF. The CDR3 DNA follows: TGCGCCAGCAGTACCGGGGGGGCCGACGTAGATACGCAGTATTTT. The V and J genes are TRBV5-1 and TRBJ2-3, with TRBD2 matching over 8 bases. The CDR3 runs to 15 residues. CDR1 and CDR2 from the germline V gene are SGHRS and YFSETQ. Losses at the gene ends were 5 bases for V and 5 bases for J; bases not matched to a gene: 10.

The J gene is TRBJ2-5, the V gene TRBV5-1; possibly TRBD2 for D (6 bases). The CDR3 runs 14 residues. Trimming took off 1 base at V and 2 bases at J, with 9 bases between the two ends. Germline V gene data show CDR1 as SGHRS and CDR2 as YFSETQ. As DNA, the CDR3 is TGCGCCAGCAGCTTGTTTGGGGGGCAAGAGACCCAGTACTTC. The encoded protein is CASSLFGGQETQYF.

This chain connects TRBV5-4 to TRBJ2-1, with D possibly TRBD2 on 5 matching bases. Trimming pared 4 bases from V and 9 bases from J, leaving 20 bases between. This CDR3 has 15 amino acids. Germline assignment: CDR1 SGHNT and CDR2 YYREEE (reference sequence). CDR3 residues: CASSIGLTLGGEQFF. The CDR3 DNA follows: TGTGCCAGCAGCATTGGACTTACCCTTGGCGGTGAGCAGTTCTTC. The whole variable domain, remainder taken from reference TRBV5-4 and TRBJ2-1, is ETGVTQSPTHLIKTRGQQVTLRCSSQSGHNTVSWYQQALGQGPQFIFQYYREEENGRGNFPPRFSGLQFPNYSSELNVNALELDDSALYLCASSIGLTLGGEQFFGPGTRLTVL.

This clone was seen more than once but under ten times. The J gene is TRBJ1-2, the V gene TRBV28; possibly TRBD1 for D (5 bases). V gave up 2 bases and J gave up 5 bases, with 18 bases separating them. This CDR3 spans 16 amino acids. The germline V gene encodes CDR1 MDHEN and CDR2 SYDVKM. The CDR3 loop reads CASSLTGTINFYGYTF. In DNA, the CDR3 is TGTGCCAGCAGTTTAACCGGGACTATCAACTTTTATGGCTACACCTTC.